Listed below are T cell receptor beta chains from one sample, sequenced in a study of beta chain features in type 1 diabetes. Only in-frame clones appear in the TCRdb table, and some are missing; sequencing was by immunoSEQ multiplex PCR. The profile shows around 400,000 clones, roughly 12% of them singletons. Sample: naive CD4+ T cells from blood. These TCRs come from a man between 18 and 35 years old in good health. The CDR3 runs from the conserved cysteine through the conserved F or W. D genes are given only for firm matches. Only part of the rows carry a size: once, few, many, or a class if the clone is expanded.

J gene	clone size	V gene	D gene	CDR3 DNA	CDR3 protein
TRBJ1-2	NA	TRBV7-2	TRBD1	TGTGCCAGCAGCTTACATGGACAGGGGGAGAATGGCTACACCTTC	CASSLHGQGENGYTF
TRBJ2-7	few	TRBV7-6	TRBD1	TGTGCCAGCAGACCGACGGGACAGGGCTACGAGCAGTACTTC	CASRPTGQGYEQYF
TRBJ2-1	NA	TRBV11-3	TRBD2	TGTGCCAGCAGCTCTAGCGGGAGGACCCACAATGAGCAGTTCTTC	CASSSSGRTHNEQFF
TRBJ2-7	few	TRBV19	NA	TGTGCCAGTAGCTCACAGATCAGCTCCTACGAGCAGTACTTC	CASSSQISSYEQYF
TRBJ1-2	NA	TRBV5-6	TRBD1	TGTGCCAGCAGCTTGGTTGGGACAGGGGACCACTATGGCTACACCTTC	CASSLVGTGDHYGYTF
TRBJ2-6	few	TRBV27	TRBD2	TGTGCCAGCAGTTTCGGGGGGGCGGTTACCTCTGGGGCCAACGTCCTGACTTTC	CASSFGGAVTSGANVLTF
TRBJ1-4	few	TRBV29-1	TRBD1	TGCAGCGTGGGACAGGTGCTTAATGAAAAACTGTTTTTT	CSVGQVLNEKLFF
TRBJ2-5	few	TRBV5-1	TRBD2	TGCGCCAGCAGCCGACTCGGCGGGGCCGGGGGGGAGACCCAGTACTTC	CASSRLGGAGGETQYF
TRBJ1-2	NA	TRBV18	TRBD1	TGTGCCAGCTCACCAGGACAGGCCTCAGCTAACTATGGCTACACCTTC	CASSPGQASANYGYTF
TRBJ2-1	NA	TRBV29-1	NA	TGCAGCGTTGACCGGGCGGGGTCGTCTGATCAGTTCTTC	CSVDRAGSSDQFF
TRBJ2-3	few	TRBV18	NA	TGTGCCAGCTCGAGCGGCCCCCGAGATACGCAGTATTTT	CASSSGPRDTQYF
TRBJ2-1	NA	TRBV18	NA	TGTGCCAGCTCACCTTCAGGGCCCAGATCGGATGAGCAGTTCTTC	CASSPSGPRSDEQFF
TRBJ2-2	NA	TRBV10-3	NA	TGTGCCATCAGGTTCGGGGAAAACACCGGGGAGCTGTTTTTT	CAIRFGENTGELFF
TRBJ2-6	NA	TRBV6-5	TRBD1	TGTGCCAGCAGCGGGGACAGGGCTGGGGCCAACGTCCTGACTTTC	CASSGDRAGANVLTF
TRBJ2-7	NA	TRBV2	NA	TGTGCGGAGGGGGCCCCCTCCTACGAGCAGTACTTC	CAEGAPSYEQYF
TRBJ2-3	few	TRBV4-2	TRBD1	TGTGCCAGCAGCCCGGAGGGACAGGGGAAAACAGATACGCAGTATTTT	CASSPEGQGKTDTQYF
TRBJ1-1	few	TRBV6-5	NA	TGTGCCAGCAGCCGGGTGGGGCGTGAAGCTTTCTTT	CASSRVGREAFF
TRBJ2-3	NA	TRBV1	NA	TGCACCAGCAGCCAACCGGACTACACAGATACGCAGTATTTT	CTSSQPDYTDTQYF
TRBJ2-1	few	TRBV10-3	NA	TGTGCCACCGAGGCGGCAGGAGGGGTCTCCTACAATGAGCAGTTCTTC	CATEAAGGVSYNEQFF
TRBJ2-2	NA	TRBV6-5	NA	TGTGCCAGCAGTTACTCGGGACTTCCGAACACCGGGGAGCTGTTTTTT	CASSYSGLPNTGELFF
TRBJ1-1	NA	TRBV5-4	NA	TGTGCCAGCAGCTTGGAGGGGATGGACACTGAAGCTTTCTTT	CASSLEGMDTEAFF
TRBJ2-2	few	TRBV5-1	NA	TGCGCCAGCAGCCCGGTCGGACAGCCGGACACCGGGGAGCTGTTTTTT	CASSPVGQPDTGELFF